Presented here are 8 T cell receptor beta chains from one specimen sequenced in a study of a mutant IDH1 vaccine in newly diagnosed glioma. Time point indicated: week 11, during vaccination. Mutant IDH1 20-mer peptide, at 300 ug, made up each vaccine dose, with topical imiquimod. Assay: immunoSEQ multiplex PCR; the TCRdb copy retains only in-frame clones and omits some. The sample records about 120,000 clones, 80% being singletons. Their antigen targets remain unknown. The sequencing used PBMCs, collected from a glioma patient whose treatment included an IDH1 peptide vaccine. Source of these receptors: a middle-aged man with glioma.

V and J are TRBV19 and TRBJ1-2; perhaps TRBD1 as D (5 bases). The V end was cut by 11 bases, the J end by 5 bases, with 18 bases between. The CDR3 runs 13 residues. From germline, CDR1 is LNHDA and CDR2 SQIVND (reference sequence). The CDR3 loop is CAGKGSRSYGYTF. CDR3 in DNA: TGTGCCGGGAAGGGGTCGCGGAGTTATGGCTACACCTTC.

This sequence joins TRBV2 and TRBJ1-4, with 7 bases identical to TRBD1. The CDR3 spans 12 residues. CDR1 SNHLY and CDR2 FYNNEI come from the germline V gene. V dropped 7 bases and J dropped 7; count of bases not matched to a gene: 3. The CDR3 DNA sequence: TGTGCCAGCACAGGGGGTACTGAAAAACTGTTTTTT. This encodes CASTGGTEKLFF.

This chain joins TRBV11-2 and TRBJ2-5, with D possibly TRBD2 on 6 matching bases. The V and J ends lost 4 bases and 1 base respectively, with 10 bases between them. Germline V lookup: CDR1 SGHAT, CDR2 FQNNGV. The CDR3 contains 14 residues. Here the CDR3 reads CASSYGGTQETQYF. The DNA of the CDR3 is TGTGCCAGCAGCTATGGGGGGACCCAAGAGACCCAGTACTTC.

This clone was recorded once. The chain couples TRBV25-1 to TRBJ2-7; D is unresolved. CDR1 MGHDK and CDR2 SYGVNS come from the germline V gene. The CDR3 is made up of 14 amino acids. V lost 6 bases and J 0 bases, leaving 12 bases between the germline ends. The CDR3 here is CASRPPRASYEQYF. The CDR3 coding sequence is TGTGCCAGCAGGCCCCCCCGGGCCTCCTACGAGCAGTACTTC.

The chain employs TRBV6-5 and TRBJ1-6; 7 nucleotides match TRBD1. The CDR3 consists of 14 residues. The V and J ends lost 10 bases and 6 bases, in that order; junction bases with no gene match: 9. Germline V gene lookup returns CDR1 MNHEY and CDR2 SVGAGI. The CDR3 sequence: CATRQGRGNSPLHF. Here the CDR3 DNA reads TGTGCCACCAGACAGGGCCGAGGTAATTCACCCCTCCACTTT.

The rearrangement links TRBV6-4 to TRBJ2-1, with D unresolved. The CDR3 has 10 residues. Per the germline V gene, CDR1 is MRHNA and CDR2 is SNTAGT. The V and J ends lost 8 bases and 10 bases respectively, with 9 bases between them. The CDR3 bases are TGTGCCAGCCCGGAGCCCGAGCAGTTCTTC. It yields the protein CASPEPEQFF.

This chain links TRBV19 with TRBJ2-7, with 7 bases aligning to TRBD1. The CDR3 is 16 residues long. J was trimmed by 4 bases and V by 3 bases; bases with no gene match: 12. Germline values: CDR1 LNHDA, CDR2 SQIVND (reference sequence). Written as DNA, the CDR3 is TGTGCCAGTAGTATCATCTTCTTGGACAGGCTTTACGAGCAGTACTTC. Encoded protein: CASSIIFLDRLYEQYF. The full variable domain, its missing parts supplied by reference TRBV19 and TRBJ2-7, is DGGITQSPKYLFRKEGQNVTLSCEQNLNHDAMYWYRQDPGQGLRLIYYSQIVNDFQKGDIAEGYSVSREKKESFPLTVTSAQKNPTAFYLCASSIIFLDRLYEQYFGPGTRLTVT.

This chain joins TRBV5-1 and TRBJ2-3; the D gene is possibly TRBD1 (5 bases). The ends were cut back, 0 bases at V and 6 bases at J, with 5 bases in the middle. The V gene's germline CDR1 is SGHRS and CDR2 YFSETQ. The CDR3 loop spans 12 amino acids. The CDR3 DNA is TGCGCCAGCAGCTTGGAGGGGGATACGCAGTATTTT. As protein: CASSLEGDTQYF.